Only a few counts were recorded for the clone carrying this TCR beta chain. Its antigen is undetermined. These data belong to a study of shared clonotypes between healthy human individuals. Broader study findings: Non-shared clonotypes displayed generation probabilities falling below those of clonotypes present in all four donors.

At deep level, the assay was performed. Only in-frame clones appear in the TCRdb table, and some are missing; sequencing was by immunoSEQ multiplex PCR. This table has about 1 million clones, 75% to 85% appearing once. From CD4+ cells came CD45RA+ naive and CD45RA-negative memory subsets. This TCR derives from a man in his late teens or twenties in good health. Some clones in this sample may be carry-over from other donors' samples. Sequenced: memory CD4+ T cells from PBMCs. The subset here: CD45RA-negative fraction.

The CDR3 nucleotides are TGTGCCAGCAGCCAAGATCTGGGCGTTGAGCAGTTCTTC. Encoded protein: CASSQDLGVEQFF. The rearrangement joins TRBV14 to TRBJ2-1; no reliable D call. CDR1 SGHDN and CDR2 FVKESK come from the germline V gene. Trimming shortened V by 0 bases and J by 9 bases, and 9 bases separated the two germline ends. CDR3 size: 13 residues.